This TCR beta chain was captured by sequencing in a study of cytomegalovirus exposure and HLA in healthy donors. Trimming took off 0 bases at V and 2 bases at J, with 11 bases between the two ends. This CDR3 contains 16 residues. From germline, CDR1 is LGHNA and CDR2 YSLEER. This clone was seen a handful of times. 13 Jbeta primers and 60 Vbeta primers were used for the PCR. The data were produced by immunoSEQ multiplex PCR, yet TCRdb's version contains in-frame clones alone and is incomplete. The repertoire holds 120,000 to 150,000 clones, with under 70% as singletons. The sequenced sample was PBMCs. The source of this sequence is a woman aged 55-69 years in good health and CMV-seronegative. The rearrangement joins TRBV4-3 to TRBJ1-3, with D possibly being TRBD1 (6 bases). The CDR3 protein is CASSQDLTGTGNTIYF. The CDR3, as DNA: TGCGCCAGCAGCCAAGATCTAACAGGGACTGGAAACACCATATATTTT.